Listed here are 30 T cell receptor beta chains from one sample, sequenced in a study of blood T cell repertoires in COVID-19. TCRdb's table, derived via immunoSEQ multiplex PCR, lists solely in-frame clones and lacks some. Here the sample spans about 330,000 clones, 86% being singletons. Specimen: PBMCs or T cells enriched from blood (not recorded which). The receptors were sampled from a woman younger than 30 who had recovered from COVID-19.

The V call is TRBV7-9, the J call TRBJ2-1, with 8 bases lining up with TRBD2. Losses at the gene ends were 3 bases for V and 12 bases for J; bases not matched to a gene: 7. Per germline, CDR1 SEHNR and CDR2 FQNEAQ (reference sequence). CDR3 length: 13 residues. The CDR3 here is CASSFATSEAQFF. For the CDR3, the DNA is TGTGCCAGCAGCTTCGCGACTAGCGAGGCGCAGTTCTTC.

This clone occurred once. V gene TRBV11-2 combines with J gene TRBJ1-5, with 10 bases lining up with TRBD1. J was trimmed by 5 bases and V by 3 bases; bases with no gene match: 4. This CDR3 has 15 residues. Per germline, CDR1 SGHAT and CDR2 FQNNGV. CDR3 sequence reads: CASSFGTGVYQPQHF. CDR3 bases: TGTGCCAGCAGCTTCGGGACAGGGGTTTATCAGCCCCAGCATTTT.

The chain is built from TRBV7-3 and TRBJ1-1; D is possibly TRBD1 (5 bases). The V end lost 0 bases, the J end lost 5 bases, and 7 bases lay between the germline ends. CDR3 length equals 13 residues. Germline V gene data show CDR1 as SGHTA and CDR2 as FQGTGA. CDR3 nucleotide sequence: TGTGCCAGCAGCTTAACGCGGACAACTGAAGCTTTCTTT. It yields the protein CASSLTRTTEAFF.

This clone was seen a handful of times. The chain joins TRBV30 to TRBJ1-3; D is unresolved. Germline V gene data show CDR1 as GTSNPN and CDR2 as SVGIG (reference sequence). The CDR3 has 13 amino acids. V was shortened by 4 bases and J by 7 bases, with 14 bases between the two germline ends. The CDR3 loop reads CAWNLMAENTIYF. CDR3 sequence (DNA): TGTGCCTGGAATCTGATGGCGGAGAACACCATATATTTT.

This clone was seen a handful of times. This chain uses TRBV7-3 with TRBJ2-3; 7 bases are shared with TRBD2. Germline V gene sequence: CDR1 SGHTA, CDR2 FQGTGA. CDR3 length: 14 amino acids. Trimming removed 2 bases from V and 1 base from J; junction bases left unmatched: 0. CDR3 amino acids: CASSLGLGTDTQYF. The CDR3 DNA reads as TGTGCCAGCAGCTTAGGACTAGGCACAGATACGCAGTATTTT. Using reference TRBV7-3 and TRBJ2-3 for the parts outside the CDR3, the full variable domain is GAGVSQTPSNKVTEKGKYVELRCDPISGHTALYWYRQSLGQGPEFLIYFQGTGAADDSGLPNDRFFAVRPEGSVSTLKIQRTERGDSAVYLCASSLGLGTDTQYFGPGTRLTVL.

V gene TRBV2 combines with J gene TRBJ2-5; D possibly corresponds to TRBD1 (6 bases). Germline CDR1 reads SNHLY; CDR2 reads FYNNEI. This CDR3 contains 15 residues. V lost 1 base to trimming and J lost 5 bases, with 14 bases between them. The CDR3 here is CASSEGRDTAETQYF. DNA of the CDR3: TGTGCCAGCAGTGAAGGCAGGGACACAGCGGAGACCCAGTACTTC. Full variable domain (outside the CDR3, taken from reference TRBV2 and TRBJ2-5): EPEVTQTPSHQVTQMGQEVILRCVPISNHLYFYWYRQILGQKVEFLVSFYNNEISEKSEIFDDQFSVERPDGSNFTLKIRSTKLEDSAMYFCASSEGRDTAETQYFGPGTRLLVL.

This clone was recorded a few times. The V call is TRBV9, the J call TRBJ1-2; tentatively, D is TRBD1 (5 bases). V was cut by 0 bases and J by 7 bases, with 19 bases left in between. Germline values: CDR1 SGDLS, CDR2 YYNGEE. CDR3 length: 16 residues. In nucleotides, the CDR3 is TGTGCCAGCAGCGTAGCAGACGTACGGGGGGGAGGTGGCTACACCTTC. This encodes CASSVADVRGGGGYTF.

The V gene is TRBV9, the J gene TRBJ2-1; TRBD2 is a possible D gene (6 bases). V was clipped by 4 bases and J by 8 bases, with 19 bases between them. Germline V CDR1 and CDR2: SGDLS, YYNGEE. The CDR3 is made up of 15 amino acids. As DNA, the CDR3 is TGTGCCAGCAGCCCGCGGGACCCCCGTTTGGATGAGCAGTTCTTC. This translates into CASSPRDPRLDEQFF. The full variable domain, in which reference TRBV9 and TRBJ2-1 provide the parts outside the CDR3, is DSGVTQTPKHLITATGQRVTLRCSPRSGDLSVYWYQQSLDQGLQFLIQYYNGEERAKGNILERFSAQQFPDLHSELNLSSLELGDSALYFCASSPRDPRLDEQFFGPGTRLTVL.

Ten or more counts support this clone. This chain links TRBV10-2 with TRBJ1-1, with D unresolved. Germline values: CDR1 WSHSY, CDR2 SAAADI. With 5 bases removed from V and 6 bases from J, the gap between germline ends came to 16 bases. This CDR3 spans 14 amino acids. CDR3 loop: CASSISPRGAEAFF. CDR3 sequence (DNA): TGCGCCAGCAGTATCAGTCCCCGAGGCGCTGAAGCTTTCTTT.

The chain employs TRBV5-1 and TRBJ2-7, with D unclear. The length of the CDR3 is 15 residues. Trimming left V 6 bases short and J 4 bases short, with 20 bases between. Germline CDR1 and CDR2: SGHRS and YFSETQ. CDR3 loop: CASNRREVRIYEQYF. In DNA, the CDR3 is TGCGCCAGCAATCGACGCGAGGTGAGGATATACGAGCAGTACTTC. The variable domain in full, completed from reference TRBV5-1 and TRBJ2-7, reads KAGVTQTPRYLIKTRGQQVTLSCSPISGHRSVSWYQQTPGQGLQFLFEYFSETQRNKGNFPGRFSGRQFSNSRSEMNVSTLELGDSALYLCASNRREVRIYEQYFGPGTRLTVT.

The chain joins TRBV5-1 to TRBJ2-7, with D maybe TRBD1 (6 bases). The V gene lost 1 base and the J gene lost 6 bases, with 14 bases spanning the gap. CDR3 size: 14 residues. CDR1 and CDR2 from the germline V gene are SGHRS and YFSETQ. CDR3 nucleotides: TGCGCCAGCAGCTTGCCTGGTTTGGGGGCCGAGCAGTACTTC. Translating gives CASSLPGLGAEQYF.

The chain combines TRBV2 with TRBJ1-2; TRBD1 matches at 11 bases. CDR1 and CDR2 (germline): SNHLY, FYNNEI. Trimming at V came to 10 bases and at J to 7 bases, leaving 5 bases not matched to a gene. This CDR3 is built from 12 residues. The CDR3 here is CATTGQGVGYTF. In nucleotides, the CDR3 is TGTGCCACCACGGGACAGGGGGTTGGCTACACCTTC.

This chain links TRBV9 with TRBJ1-4; TRBD1 is a possible D gene (6 bases). This CDR3 comprises 14 residues. Trimming left V 4 bases short and J 8 bases short, with 15 bases between. The germline V gene has CDR1 SGDLS and CDR2 YYNGEE. CDR3 nucleotide sequence: TGTGCCAGCAGCCTAACAGGGTTTGGGGAAAAACTGTTTTTT. Protein sequence: CASSLTGFGEKLFF.

V gene TRBV28 combines with J gene TRBJ1-2, with 7 bases that match TRBD1. The CDR3 is 12 amino acids. The germline V gene encodes CDR1 MDHEN and CDR2 SYDVKM. The V segment lost 5 bases and the J segment 7 bases; nucleotides outside the gene matches: 4. CDR3 loop: CASSDRAAGYTF. In DNA form, the CDR3 reads TGTGCCAGCAGTGACAGGGCGGCTGGCTACACCTTC.

The chain has TRBV24-1 and TRBJ2-3; D possibly corresponds to TRBD2 (5 bases). V was cut by 7 bases and J by 2 bases, with 15 bases left in between. The CDR3 totals 15 residues. The germline V gene encodes CDR1 KGHDR and CDR2 SFDVKD. Written as DNA, the CDR3 is TGTGCCACCAGCGACTGGACTCAGACCACAGATACGCAGTATTTT. Translation gives CATSDWTQTTDTQYF.

The chain carries TRBV6-1 and TRBJ2-6; no clear D. Germline V gene sequence: CDR1 MNHNS, CDR2 SASEGT. This CDR3 has 18 amino acids. With 2 bases removed from V and 2 bases from J, the gap between germline ends came to 16 bases. CDR3 nucleotide sequence: TGTGCCAGCAGTGAATTGGCGTTTTGGAGTGCTGGGGCCAACGTCCTGACTTTC. This encodes CASSELAFWSAGANVLTF.

The chain joins TRBV10-3 to TRBJ2-2, with D maybe TRBD1 (5 bases). The CDR3 length is 14 residues. Trimming stripped 6 bases from V and 1 base from J, with 9 bases between. Germline CDR1 and CDR2: ENHRY and SYGVKD. This CDR3 is CAISSDRNTGELFF. In DNA, the CDR3 is TGTGCCATCAGCTCTGACAGGAACACCGGGGAGCTGTTTTTT.

The gene calls are TRBV24-1 and TRBJ2-2; D is ambiguous. The CDR3 covers 15 residues. CDR1 is KGHDR and CDR2 is SFDVKD in the germline V gene. Trimming stripped 0 bases from V and 3 bases from J, with 7 bases between. CDR3 loop: CATSDLGSDTGELFF. The CDR3 DNA reads TGTGCCACCAGTGATTTGGGTTCGGACACCGGGGAGCTGTTTTTT.

This clone was found a few times. The chain is built from TRBV27 and TRBJ1-1; 7 nucleotides match TRBD1. The CDR3 extends over 15 amino acids. The ends lost 2 bases at V and 0 bases at J; junction bases unmatched: 3. Germline CDR1 and CDR2: MNHEY and SMNVEV (reference sequence). The CDR3 protein is CASSLQGGMNTEAFF. CDR3 nucleotide sequence: TGTGCCAGCAGTTTACAGGGGGGCATGAACACTGAAGCTTTCTTT.

V is TRBV30 and J is TRBJ1-2, with D possibly TRBD1 on 6 matching bases. The CDR3 covers 13 residues. CDR1 and CDR2 from the germline V gene are GTSNPN and SVGIG (reference sequence). V lost 1 base to trimming and J lost 4 bases, with 10 bases between them. CDR3 nucleotide sequence: TGTGCCTGGAGTGAGGGGGAAGGCTATGGCTACACCTTC. This translates into CAWSEGEGYGYTF.

The J gene is TRBJ2-7, the V gene TRBV4-2, with a possible D match to TRBD1 (5 bases). The V end was cut by 0 bases, the J end by 5 bases, with 14 bases between. Germline V lookup: CDR1 LGHNA, CDR2 YNFKEQ. This CDR3 is built from 15 residues. CDR3 amino acids: CASSQDPMAGNEQYF. CDR3 DNA: TGTGCCAGCAGCCAAGATCCCATGGCAGGGAACGAGCAGTACTTC.

The sample holds one count of this clone. V gene TRBV6-5 combines with J gene TRBJ1-2; maybe TRBD1 (5 bases). V dropped 7 bases and J dropped 5 bases, with 17 bases sitting between them. Germline V gene sequence: CDR1 MNHEY, CDR2 SVGAGI. This CDR3 is built from 14 residues. The CDR3 spells CASTTTVGGYGYTF. The CDR3 region has the DNA TGTGCCAGCACCACCACTGTCGGGGGTTATGGCTACACCTTC.

This chain links TRBV19 with TRBJ1-2; the match to TRBD1 covers 8 bases. The ends lost 3 bases at V and 4 bases at J; junction bases unmatched: 4. CDR1 LNHDA and CDR2 SQIVND come from the germline V gene (reference sequence). The CDR3 is made up of 14 amino acids. The CDR3 sequence is CASSIDRGIYGYTF. CDR3 nucleotide sequence: TGTGCCAGTAGTATCGACAGGGGTATCTATGGCTACACCTTC.

This chain connects TRBV7-3 to TRBJ2-2, with 9 positions matching TRBD1. V lost 5 bases to trimming and J lost 4 bases; unmatched junction nucleotides: 8. The CDR3 is 16 residues long. Germline CDR1 is SGHTA and CDR2 is FQGTGA. CDR3 residues: CASSQFATGGTGELFF. As DNA, the CDR3 is TGTGCCAGCAGCCAGTTCGCGACAGGGGGCACCGGGGAGCTGTTTTTT.

This chain connects TRBV27 to TRBJ2-7; 9 nucleotides line up with TRBD2. The CDR3 covers 14 residues. Germline assignment: CDR1 MNHEY and CDR2 SMNVEV (reference sequence). Germline trimming cut 3 bases from V and 5 bases from J; bases unmatched to any gene: 5. CDR3 in amino acids: CASSFVAGVNEQYF. The CDR3 bases are TGTGCCAGCAGTTTTGTAGCGGGAGTTAACGAGCAGTACTTC.

The chain employs TRBV28 and TRBJ2-7; a weak D match, TRBD1 (5 bases). In germline, CDR1 is MDHEN, CDR2 SYDVKM. Trimming took 5 bases from V and 7 from J, leaving 24 bases between them. There are 16 residues in the CDR3. CDR3 region: CASSGQGPPGRLEQYF. The DNA of the CDR3 is TGTGCCAGCAGTGGTCAGGGCCCCCCCGGCCGGCTGGAGCAGTACTTC. The variable domain in full, completed from reference TRBV28 and TRBJ2-7, reads DVKVTQSSRYLVKRTGEKVFLECVQDMDHENMFWYRQDPGLGLRLIYFSYDVKMKEKGDIPEGYSVSREKKERFSLILESASTNQTSMYLCASSGQGPPGRLEQYFGPGTRLTVT.

V gene TRBV2 combines with J gene TRBJ2-7; 9 bases fit TRBD2. Per germline, CDR1 SNHLY and CDR2 FYNNEI. The J segment lost 1 base and the V segment lost 4 bases, leaving 5 bases of the junction unmatched. The CDR3 length is 15 residues. The CDR3 is CASSGSGLASYEQYF. The CDR3 DNA follows: TGTGCCAGCAGTGGTTCGGGACTAGCATCCTACGAGCAGTACTTC.

This clone appeared once. The chain carries TRBV29-1 and TRBJ2-3; 12 bases line up with TRBD2. CDR3 length: 14 amino acids. CDR1 SQVTM and CDR2 ANQGSEA come from the germline V gene. J gave up 7 bases and V 6 bases, and 8 bases lay outside the gene matches. CDR3 in amino acids: CSVETSGSGYTQYF. The DNA of the CDR3 is TGCAGCGTCGAGACTAGCGGGAGCGGGTATACGCAGTATTTT.

The rearrangement uses TRBV30 and TRBJ2-1, with D possibly being TRBD2 (6 bases). The CDR3 totals 15 residues. Germline loops: CDR1 GTSNPN, CDR2 SVGIG (reference sequence). V lost 2 bases and J 7 bases, leaving 18 bases between the germline ends. The CDR3 spells CAWSLRGTTENEQFF. The CDR3 coding sequence is TGTGCCTGGAGTCTTCGGGGGACCACAGAAAATGAGCAGTTCTTC.

V usage is TRBV5-3 and J usage is TRBJ2-1, with 14 nucleotides matching TRBD2. TRBV5-3 counts as an open reading frame of uncertain function. CDR3 length equals 18 residues. J gave up 1 base and V 0 bases, and 3 bases lay outside the gene matches. CDR3 DNA: TGTGCCAGAAGCTTGGGGACTAGCGGGAGGAGGTCCTACAATGAGCAGTTCTTC. Translation gives CARSLGTSGRRSYNEQFF.